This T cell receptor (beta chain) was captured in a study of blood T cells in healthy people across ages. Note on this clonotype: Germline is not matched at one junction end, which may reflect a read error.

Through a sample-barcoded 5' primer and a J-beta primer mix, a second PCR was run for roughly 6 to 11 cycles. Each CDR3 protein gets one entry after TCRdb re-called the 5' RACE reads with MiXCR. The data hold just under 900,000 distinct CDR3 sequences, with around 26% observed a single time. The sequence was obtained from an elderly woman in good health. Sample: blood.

The CDR3 protein is CASSLRVRGDAQYF. In DNA, the CDR3 is TGTGCCAGCAGTTTGCGAGTGAGGGGAGATGCGCAGTATTTT. The chain recombines TRBV12-3 or TRBV12-4 with TRBJ2-3; D tentatively fits TRBD1 or TRBD2 (5 bases each). This CDR3 spans 14 amino acids.